This T cell receptor beta chain was identified in a study of cytomegalovirus exposure and HLA in healthy donors. About the study: Roughly 80 million unique TCRs from HLA-typed donors were held in an early data release. General study points: The listing of fewer than 200 TCR beta chains classed them as cytomegalovirus-associated.

It was with 60 Vbeta and 13 Jbeta primers that the PCR ran. Data came from immunoSEQ multiplex PCR; TCRdb stores just in-frame clones and leaves some out. Counted here are over 40,000 clones, under 70% occurring once; the ten biggest clones make up about 11%. A remark on this clone: Antigen unknown.

The clonotype originates from a man aged 55 to 70 in good health and CMV-seropositive. Material for sequencing was PBMCs.

CDR3 residues: CASSLRTGAITDTQYF. CDR3 sequence (DNA): TGTGCCAGCAGCCTCAGGACAGGGGCTATTACAGATACGCAGTATTTT. The V call is TRBV11-3, the J call TRBJ2-3, with TRBD1 matching 9 bases. Germline V gives CDR1 SGHNT, CDR2 YENEEA. The CDR3 loop spans 16 amino acids. With V trimmed by 5 bases and J by 3 bases, 9 bases remained unmatched.